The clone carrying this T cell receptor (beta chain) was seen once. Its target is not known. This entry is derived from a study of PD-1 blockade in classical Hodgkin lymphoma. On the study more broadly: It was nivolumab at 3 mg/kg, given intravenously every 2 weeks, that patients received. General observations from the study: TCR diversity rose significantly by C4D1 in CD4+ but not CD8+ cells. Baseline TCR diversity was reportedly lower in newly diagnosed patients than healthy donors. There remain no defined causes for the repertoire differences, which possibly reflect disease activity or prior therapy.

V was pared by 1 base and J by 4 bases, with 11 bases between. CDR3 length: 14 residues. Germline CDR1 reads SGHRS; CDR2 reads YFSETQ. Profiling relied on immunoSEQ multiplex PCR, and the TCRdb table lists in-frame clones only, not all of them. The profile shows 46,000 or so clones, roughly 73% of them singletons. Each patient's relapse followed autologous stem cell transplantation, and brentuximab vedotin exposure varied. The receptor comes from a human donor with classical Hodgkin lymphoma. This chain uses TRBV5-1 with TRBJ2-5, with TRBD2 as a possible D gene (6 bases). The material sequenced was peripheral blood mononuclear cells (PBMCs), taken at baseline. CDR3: CASSLTAGRETQYF. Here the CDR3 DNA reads TGCGCCAGCAGCTTGACAGCGGGCCGAGAGACCCAGTACTTC.